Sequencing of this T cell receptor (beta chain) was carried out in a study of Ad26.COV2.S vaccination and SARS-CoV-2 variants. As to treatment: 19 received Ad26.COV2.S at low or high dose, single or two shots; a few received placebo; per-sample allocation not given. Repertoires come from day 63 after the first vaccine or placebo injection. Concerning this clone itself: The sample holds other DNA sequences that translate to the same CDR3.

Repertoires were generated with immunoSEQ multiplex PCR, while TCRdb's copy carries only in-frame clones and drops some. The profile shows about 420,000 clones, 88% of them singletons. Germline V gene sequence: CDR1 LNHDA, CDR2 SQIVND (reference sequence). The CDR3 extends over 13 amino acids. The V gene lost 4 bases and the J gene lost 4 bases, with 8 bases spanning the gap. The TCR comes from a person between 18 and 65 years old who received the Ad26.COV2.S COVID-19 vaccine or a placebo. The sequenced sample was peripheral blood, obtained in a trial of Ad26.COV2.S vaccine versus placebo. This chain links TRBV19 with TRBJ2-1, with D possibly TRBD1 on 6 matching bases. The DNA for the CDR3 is TGTGCCAGTAGTACTACAGGGTACAATGAGCAGTTCTTC. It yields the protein CASSTTGYNEQFF.